The present entry profiles one TCR beta chain with its context. The table came from immunoSEQ multiplex PCR; TCRdb's copy has only in-frame clones and leaves some out. Of fewer than 25,000 clones listed, around 90% were seen once; the top ten hold roughly 0.61%. The record originates from a study of T cell changes during pregnancy in multiple sclerosis. CDR3 size: 16 residues. Germline CDR1 and CDR2: MNHNS and SASEGT. Trimming stripped 4 bases from V and 7 bases from J, with 17 bases between. The chain has TRBV6-1 and TRBJ1-6, with TRBD1 as a possible D gene (6 bases). The source material was CD4+ T cells from peripheral blood mononuclear cells, sampled in the third trimester of pregnancy. The sequence came from a female donor in good health, enrolled as a control in a pregnancy study. In nucleotides, the CDR3 is TGTGCCAGCAGTGCTTTGAACGTCAGGGGAAATTCACCCCTCCACTTT. Amino acids: CASSALNVRGNSPLHF.